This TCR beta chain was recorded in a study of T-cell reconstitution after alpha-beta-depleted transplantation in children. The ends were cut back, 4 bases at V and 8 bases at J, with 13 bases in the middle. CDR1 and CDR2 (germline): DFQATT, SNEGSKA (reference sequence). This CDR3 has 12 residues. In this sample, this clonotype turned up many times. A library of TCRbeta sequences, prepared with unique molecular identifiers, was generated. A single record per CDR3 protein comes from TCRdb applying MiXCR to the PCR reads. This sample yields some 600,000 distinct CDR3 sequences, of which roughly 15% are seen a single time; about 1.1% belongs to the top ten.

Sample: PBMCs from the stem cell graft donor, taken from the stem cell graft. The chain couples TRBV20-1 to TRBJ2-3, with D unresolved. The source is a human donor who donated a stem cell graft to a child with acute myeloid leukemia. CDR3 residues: CSATYLEVTQYF. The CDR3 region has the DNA TGCAGTGCTACCTATCTAGAAGTTACGCAGTATTTT.